This entry lists 25 T cell receptor beta chains sequenced from one sample in a study of T cell responses to AZD1222 COVID-19 vaccine. Clones were read by immunoSEQ multiplex PCR, and TCRdb kept only the in-frame ones, dropping some. The top ten clones hold 18% of a sample with more than 95,000 clones, over 75% of them seen once. This specimen consisted of peripheral blood, obtained on day 0 of AZD1222 vaccination. The receptors derive from an adult in good health.

In the case of this clone: Within the sample, other DNA sequences also encode this same CDR3. The gene calls are TRBV6-5 and TRBJ1-5; D may be TRBD1 (5 bases). Germline values: CDR1 MNHEY, CDR2 SVGAGI. Trimming took 2 bases from V and 4 from J, leaving 6 bases between them. The CDR3 loop spans 13 amino acids. The CDR3 here is CASSYRGNQPQHF. CDR3 bases: TGTGCCAGCAGTTACCGGGGGAATCAGCCCCAGCATTTT.

The gene calls are TRBV2 and TRBJ2-5, with D perhaps matching TRBD2 (5 bases). The CDR3 consists of 13 residues. Germline V lookup: CDR1 SNHLY, CDR2 FYNNEI. With 4 bases removed from V and 2 bases from J, the gap between germline ends came to 8 bases. The CDR3 sequence: CASSADYQETQYF. Written as DNA, the CDR3 is TGTGCCAGCAGTGCTGACTATCAAGAGACCCAGTACTTC.

This chain joins TRBV5-4 and TRBJ2-3; D gene uncertain. This CDR3 has 14 amino acids. V was pared by 0 bases and J by 0 bases, with 5 bases between. Germline CDR1 and CDR2: SGHNT and YYREEE (reference sequence). As DNA, the CDR3 is TGTGCCAGCAGCTTGGGTTCTAGCACAGATACGCAGTATTTT. This encodes CASSLGSSTDTQYF.

The rearrangement uses TRBV5-1 and TRBJ1-4; TRBD1 matches at 7 bases. This CDR3 has 14 residues. V lost 4 bases to trimming and J lost 2 bases; unmatched junction nucleotides: 2. CDR1 SGHRS and CDR2 YFSETQ come from the germline V gene. CDR3 bases: TGCGCCAGCAGCCTGGACAGGACTAATGAAAAACTGTTTTTT. Protein product: CASSLDRTNEKLFF. The variable domain in full, with the rest retrieved from reference TRBV5-1 and TRBJ1-4, is KAGVTQTPRYLIKTRGQQVTLSCSPISGHRSVSWYQQTPGQGLQFLFEYFSETQRNKGNFPGRFSGRQFSNSRSEMNVSTLELGDSALYLCASSLDRTNEKLFFGSGTQLSVL.

J is TRBJ1-4 and V is TRBV15; D possibly corresponds to TRBD1 (6 bases). CDR1 LNHNV and CDR2 YYDKDF come from the germline V gene (reference sequence). This CDR3 region has 16 residues. The V end was cut by 3 bases, the J end by 8 bases, with 19 bases between. CDR3 bases: TGTGCCACCAGCAGGCCACGGGGGCAGGGAGTCGAAAAACTGTTTTTT. Protein: CATSRPRGQGVEKLFF.

This clone was observed a single time. The gene calls are TRBV2 and TRBJ1-5; 7 bases align to TRBD1. After removal of 7 bases from V and 5 bases from J, the junction contained 8 bases not matched to a gene. The CDR3 contains 14 residues. Germline-derived CDR1 and CDR2 are SNHLY and FYNNEI. CDR3 sequence: CASNNRGPYQPQHF. The CDR3, as DNA: TGTGCCAGCAACAACAGGGGCCCTTATCAGCCCCAGCATTTT.

This rearrangement joins TRBV4-1 to TRBJ1-3, with D hard to call. The length of the CDR3 is 15 residues. Germline CDR1 and CDR2: MGHRA and YSYEKL. V was shortened by 4 bases and J by 0 bases, with 10 bases between the two germline ends. CDR3 in amino acids: CASSPRWISGNTIYF. In nucleotides, the CDR3 is TGCGCCAGCAGCCCCCGGTGGATCTCTGGAAACACCATATATTTT.

A note on this clone: The sample holds other DNA sequences that translate to the same CDR3. The chain links TRBV19 to TRBJ1-1; TRBD1 matches at 9 bases. The trim removed 3 bases at V and 1 base at J, leaving 0 bases unmatched. The CDR3 consists of 14 residues. Germline V gives CDR1 LNHDA, CDR2 SQIVND (reference sequence). CDR3 coding DNA: TGTGCCAGTAGTATGGGACAGGGGAACACTGAAGCTTTCTTT. Translation gives CASSMGQGNTEAFF.

Only one count was recorded for this clone. The rearrangement links TRBV28 to TRBJ2-5; D ambiguous. This CDR3 region has 13 residues. V was pared by 5 bases and J by 4 bases, with 11 bases between. The germline CDR1 and CDR2 sequences are MDHEN and SYDVKM. This chain's CDR3 is CASSRPTRETQYF. Here the CDR3 DNA reads TGTGCCAGCAGTCGACCAACCCGAGAGACCCAGTACTTC.

The chain joins TRBV6-5 to TRBJ1-2; D unresolved. The CDR3 covers 12 residues. The ends were cut back, 8 bases at V and 0 bases at J, with 7 bases in the middle. Germline values: CDR1 MNHEY, CDR2 SVGAGI. The CDR3 DNA follows: TGTGCCAGCCGCAACACTAACTATGGCTACACCTTC. Translation gives CASRNTNYGYTF.

The CDR3 protein is CASSVEFSEQYF. CDR3 DNA: TGTGCCAGCAGTGTAGAGTTCTCCGAGCAGTACTTC. The rearrangement links TRBV2 to TRBJ2-7; no clear D. Germline CDR1 reads SNHLY; CDR2 reads FYNNEI. Trimming cost V 4 bases and J 6 bases, with 10 bases left between them. This CDR3 contains 12 residues.

J is TRBJ2-5 and V is TRBV14, with 8 nucleotides matching TRBD2. There are 13 residues in the CDR3. CDR1 SGHDN and CDR2 FVKESK come from the germline V gene. With 1 base clipped from V and 7 bases from J, the junction kept 2 bases outside the gene matches. The chain's CDR3 is CASSQAGGGTQYF. DNA of the CDR3: TGTGCCAGCAGCCAAGCCGGGGGGGGGACCCAGTACTTC.

The V call is TRBV19, the J call TRBJ1-2, with no clear D. The CDR3 consists of 14 residues. Germline CDR1 and CDR2: LNHDA and SQIVND (reference sequence). The V and J ends lost 1 base and 2 bases respectively, with 8 bases between them. CDR3 DNA: TGTGCCAGTAGTATAGGGGGATTCAACTATGGCTACACCTTC. This gives the protein CASSIGGFNYGYTF.

The V gene is TRBV3-1 (or the pseudogene TRBV3-2), the J gene TRBJ1-2; D gene uncertain. The CDR3 is made up of 18 amino acids. Trimming shortened V by 1 base and J by 1 base, and 19 bases separated the two germline ends. CDR1 and CDR2 (germline): LGHDT, YNNKEL (reference sequence). CDR3 sequence reads: CASSQGGSLHPYNYGYTF. The CDR3, as DNA: TGTGCCAGCAGCCAAGGCGGGTCCTTACACCCTTATAACTATGGCTACACCTTC.

The chain carries TRBV5-1 and TRBJ1-5; D is undetermined. Deletions cut 0 bases from V and 0 bases from J, with 4 bases between. The germline V gene encodes CDR1 SGHRS and CDR2 YFSETQ. CDR3 length: 14 residues. The CDR3 loop is CASSLGHSNQPQHF. The CDR3 nucleotides are TGCGCCAGCAGCTTGGGACATAGCAATCAGCCCCAGCATTTT.

The chain has TRBV7-9 and TRBJ1-2; 7 nucleotides match TRBD1. CDR3 length: 17 amino acids. The ends lost 5 bases at V and 8 bases at J; junction bases unmatched: 20. Germline CDR1 SEHNR, CDR2 FQNEAQ (reference sequence). CDR3 in DNA: TGTGCCAGCAGCACCTGGGACAGCCGCGCCCCTACTTACGGCTACACCTTC. Its protein is CASSTWDSRAPTYGYTF.

The J gene is TRBJ1-1, the V gene TRBV12-3 or TRBV12-4, with no clear D. This CDR3 has 13 residues. V lost 0 bases, J lost 1 base, and 3 bases lay in between. CDR3 region: CASSLAQNTEAFF. As DNA, the CDR3 is TGTGCCAGCAGTTTAGCGCAGAACACTGAAGCTTTCTTT.

A word on this clone: The junction departs from germline at one end; a sequencing error may be responsible. The chain couples TRBV7-7 to TRBJ2-1, with 11 bases lining up with TRBD2. Germline values: CDR1 SSHAT, CDR2 FNYEAQ (reference sequence). This CDR3 has 15 residues. In DNA, the CDR3 is TGTGCTAGCAGCTCTGCTAGCGGGGGGCCCAATGAGCAGTTCTTC. Its translation is CASSSASGGPNEQFF. Supplemented by reference TRBV7-7 and TRBJ2-1, the full variable domain reads GAGVSQSPRYKVTKRGQDVTLRCDPISSHATLYWYQQALGQGPEFLTYFNYEAQPDKSGLPSDRFSAERPEGSISTLTIQRTEQRDSAMYRCASSSASGGPNEQFFGPGTRLTVL.

This clone was observed a single time. This chain joins TRBV9 and TRBJ1-2, with 8 bases matching TRBD1. The germline V gene encodes CDR1 SGDLS and CDR2 YYNGEE. The CDR3 totals 14 residues. Trimming cost V 4 bases and J 5 bases; bases outside gene matches: 7. DNA of the CDR3: TGTGCCAGCAGCCGACAGGGGACGTGGTATGGCTACACCTTC. Translation gives CASSRQGTWYGYTF.

The chain uses TRBV10-2 and TRBJ1-1; a weak D match, TRBD1 (5 bases). Germline values: CDR1 WSHSY, CDR2 SAAADI. The ends were cut back, 6 bases at V and 2 bases at J, with 16 bases in the middle. The CDR3 consists of 15 residues. DNA for the CDR3: TGCGCCAGCAGGCCCCCCGAAGGGGTTAACACTGAAGCTTTCTTT. Residues: CASRPPEGVNTEAFF.

This sequence joins TRBV28 and TRBJ1-2; 9 nucleotides align to TRBD1. The CDR3 sequence is 14 residues long. V lost 3 bases to trimming and J lost 5 bases; unmatched junction nucleotides: 4. The V gene's germline CDR1 is MDHEN and CDR2 SYDVKM. The CDR3 DNA sequence: TGTGCCAGCAGTTTGGGACAGGGCAGTTATGGCTACACCTTC. This codes for CASSLGQGSYGYTF.

This clone was seen once. This chain links TRBV5-5 with TRBJ1-1; 9 bases align to TRBD1. Per the germline V gene, CDR1 is SGHKS and CDR2 is YYEKEE (reference sequence). V lost 4 bases and J lost 4; bases outside the gene matches: 11. The CDR3 runs to 16 residues. The CDR3 protein is CASSREQGARGTEAFF. For the CDR3, the DNA is TGTGCCAGCAGCAGAGAACAGGGGGCGCGGGGCACTGAAGCTTTCTTT.

The rearrangement joins TRBV5-1 to TRBJ1-1; tentative D call: TRBD1 (6 bases). The ends were cut back, 0 bases at V and 10 bases at J, with 19 bases in the middle. Per the germline V gene, CDR1 is SGHRS and CDR2 is YFSETQ. The CDR3 totals 15 residues. In nucleotides, the CDR3 is TGCGCCAGCAGCTTGGGGGGAACAGGGTTGAGCGGAGCTTTCTTT. This translates into CASSLGGTGLSGAFF. Using reference TRBV5-1 and TRBJ1-1 for the parts outside the CDR3, the full variable domain is KAGVTQTPRYLIKTRGQQVTLSCSPISGHRSVSWYQQTPGQGLQFLFEYFSETQRNKGNFPGRFSGRQFSNSRSEMNVSTLELGDSALYLCASSLGGTGLSGAFFGQGTRLTVV.

This chain connects TRBV9 to TRBJ1-2, with 7 bases identical to TRBD1. CDR3 length equals 16 residues. Germline V gene data show CDR1 as SGDLS and CDR2 as YYNGEE. Losses at the gene ends were 0 bases for V and 6 bases for J; bases not matched to a gene: 11. The CDR3 loop reads CASSVAPTGESDGYTF. The CDR3 region has the DNA TGTGCCAGCAGCGTAGCTCCTACAGGGGAGAGTGATGGCTACACCTTC.

This chain uses TRBV9 with TRBJ1-1; D is unclear. The CDR3 covers 17 residues. Germline V lookup: CDR1 SGDLS, CDR2 YYNGEE. Trimming took off 0 bases at V and 2 bases at J, with 17 bases between the two ends. The CDR3 is CASSVGAASIKNTEAFF. The CDR3 coding sequence is TGTGCCAGCAGCGTAGGAGCGGCGTCAATAAAAAACACTGAAGCTTTCTTT.